Below, 17 T cell receptor beta chains from the same sample are listed, as sequenced in a study of CD4+ T cells in melanoma. Generated by immunoSEQ multiplex PCR, the TCRdb table keeps only in-frame clones and is missing some. The data contain about 50,000 clones, approximately 92% of them singletons. The specimen sequenced was peripheral blood. All receptors come from a human donor with melanoma.

V and J are TRBV9 and TRBJ2-5; perhaps TRBD1 as D (6 bases). The V and J ends lost 0 bases and 2 bases respectively, with 26 bases between them. The CDR3 spans 20 residues. CDR1 is SGDLS, CDR2 YYNGEE, per germline. The CDR3 DNA reads as TGTGCCAGCAGCGTAGGTACCGGGACACTCCTAAACTGGGGTCAAGAGACCCAGTACTTC. It is translated as CASSVGTGTLLNWGQETQYF.

V and J are TRBV12-2 and TRBJ2-3; the table's D call TRBD1 went unverified against the DNA. TRBV12-2 is an annotated pseudogene. This CDR3 contains 14 residues. The CDR3 spells CASRLSPGSDTQYF. The CDR3 DNA is TGTGCAAGTCGCTTATCCCCAGGGTCAGATACGCAGTATTTT.

This rearrangement joins TRBV19 to TRBJ2-1; D may correspond to TRBD1 or TRBD2 (6 bases each). There are 15 residues in the CDR3. Per the germline V gene, CDR1 is LNHDA and CDR2 is SQIVND (reference sequence). V was clipped by 6 bases and J by 5 bases, with 17 bases between them. The CDR3 nucleotides read TGTGCCAGTAGGATCGGGGGCCTTCCAAACAATGAGCAGTTCTTC. It codes for CASRIGGLPNNEQFF.

V is TRBV11-2 and J is TRBJ1-6; D is undetermined. V was cut by 4 bases and J by 5 bases, with 12 bases left in between. The CDR3 has 15 residues. Looked up from germline, CDR1 is SGHAT and CDR2 is FQNNGV. The CDR3 nucleotides read TGTGCCAGCAGCTCCCCCCAGGTGAATAATTCACCCCTCCACTTT. Its translation: CASSSPQVNNSPLHF.

The rearrangement uses TRBV6-5 and TRBJ1-1; no clear D gene. The CDR3 is 12 residues long. The germline gives CDR1 MNHEY, CDR2 SVGAGI. The germline V and J ends were trimmed by 0 bases and 3 bases, with 2 bases remaining between them. CDR3 nucleotides: TGTGCCAGCAGTTACTCGGACACTGAAGCTTTCTTT. Translation: CASSYSDTEAFF.

The chain employs TRBV10-3 and TRBJ2-5; D unresolved. CDR3 length: 16 amino acids. Germline V gene sequence: CDR1 ENHRY, CDR2 SYGVKD. V was clipped by 3 bases and J by 0 bases, with 14 bases between them. CDR3 region: CAISDPFDGDQETQYF. As DNA, the CDR3 is TGTGCCATCAGTGACCCGTTCGACGGTGACCAAGAGACCCAGTACTTC.

The V and J genes are TRBV27 and TRBJ1-1; 7 bases fit TRBD1. Germline-derived CDR1 and CDR2 are MNHEY and SMNVEV (reference sequence). With V trimmed by 1 base and J by 8 bases, 10 bases remained unmatched. This CDR3 has 15 amino acids. This CDR3 is CASSLYLRQGAEAFF. CDR3 nucleotide sequence: TGTGCCAGCAGTTTATATCTCCGACAGGGCGCCGAAGCTTTCTTT.

This clone has only one observation. DNA for the CDR3: TGTGCCAGTAGCCCGACAGGGGTTAATGAAAAACTGTTTTTT. This encodes CASSPTGVNEKLFF. The gene calls are TRBV19 and TRBJ1-4; 8 bases line up with TRBD1. This CDR3 spans 14 amino acids. With V trimmed by 6 bases and J by 4 bases, 4 bases remained unmatched. Germline V gene data show CDR1 as LNHDA and CDR2 as SQIVND (reference sequence).

The chain recombines TRBV7-9 with TRBJ1-5; 7 bases align to TRBD1. Germline-derived CDR1 and CDR2 are SEHNR and FQNEAQ (reference sequence). The length of the CDR3 is 14 residues. V lost 5 bases and J lost 1; bases outside the gene matches: 2. CDR3 amino acids: CASSVTGSNQPQHF. Here the CDR3 DNA reads TGTGCCAGCAGCGTGACAGGGAGCAATCAGCCCCAGCATTTT. The whole variable domain, filled in from reference TRBV7-9 and TRBJ1-5, reads DTGVSQNPRHKITKRGQNVTFRCDPISEHNRLYWYRQTLGQGPEFLTYFQNEAQLEKSRLLSDRFSAERPKGSFSTLEIQRTEQGDSAMYLCASSVTGSNQPQHFGDGTRLSIL.

The V and J genes are TRBV18 and TRBJ2-3; 11 bases are a match to TRBD1. J gave up 3 bases and V 6 bases, and 2 bases lay outside the gene matches. Germline values: CDR1 KGHSH, CDR2 LQKENI. The CDR3 sequence is 14 residues long. The CDR3 DNA reads TGTGCCAGCTCCGGACAGGGGGCTACAGATACGCAGTATTTT. This gives the protein CASSGQGATDTQYF.

The chain has TRBV11-2 and TRBJ2-7; TRBD2 matches 9 bases. The CDR3 is 15 residues long. Germline lookup yields CDR1 SGHAT and CDR2 FQNNGV. V shed 2 bases and J 5 bases; nucleotides not matched to a gene: 7. The CDR3 sequence: CASSLRRGGLNEQYF. The CDR3 coding sequence is TGTGCCAGCAGCTTAAGGCGGGGGGGCCTCAACGAGCAGTACTTC.

The chain joins TRBV27 to TRBJ1-6; no clear D gene. This CDR3 comprises 15 residues. In germline, CDR1 is MNHEY, CDR2 SMNVEV (reference sequence). V dropped 2 bases and J dropped 5 bases, with 10 bases sitting between them. For the CDR3, the DNA is TGTGCCAGCAGTTTAGGGGTCAGGAATAATTCACCCCTCCACTTT. It encodes CASSLGVRNNSPLHF.

V usage is TRBV4-1 and J usage is TRBJ2-1; unclear D gene. Trimming stripped 1 base from V and 9 bases from J, with 7 bases between. The germline V gene has CDR1 MGHRA and CDR2 YSYEKL. CDR3 size: 12 residues. The DNA of the CDR3 is TGCGCCAGCAGCCAAGGGGCAGCTGAGCAGTTCTTC. Translating gives CASSQGAAEQFF.

This clone was observed a few times. The V and J genes are TRBV5-1 and TRBJ2-3; D not certain. Germline CDR1 and CDR2: SGHRS and YFSETQ. The length of the CDR3 is 12 residues. V shed 0 bases and J shed 5 bases, with 4 bases lying between them. The CDR3 reads CASSLDEDTQYF. Here the CDR3 DNA reads TGCGCCAGCAGCTTGGATGAAGATACGCAGTATTTT.

This clone has a handful of counts. DNA of the CDR3: TGCGCCAGCGGGGACCTCACTGAAGCTTTCTTT. As protein: CASGDLTEAFF. This chain uses TRBV5-1 with TRBJ1-1; tentatively, D is TRBD1 (5 bases). CDR1 and CDR2 from the germline V gene are SGHRS and YFSETQ. Trimming left V 7 bases short and J 4 bases short, with 8 bases between. The CDR3 contains 11 residues.

The V and J genes are TRBV6-5 and TRBJ2-7, with TRBD1 as a possible D gene (6 bases). The CDR3 is 16 amino acids. Germline lookup yields CDR1 MNHEY and CDR2 SVGAGI. V lost 2 bases to trimming and J lost 0 bases, with 14 bases between them. The DNA of the CDR3 is TGTGCCAGCAGTTACCGTACAGGGATTCACTCCTACGAGCAGTACTTC. Its protein product is CASSYRTGIHSYEQYF.

The chain has TRBV5-6 and TRBJ1-2; TRBD1 matches at 7 bases. Germline lookup yields CDR1 SGHDT and CDR2 YYEEEE. V dropped 4 bases and J dropped 2; count of bases not matched to a gene: 8. The CDR3 covers 15 residues. The CDR3 DNA reads as TGTGCCAGCAGCCTGTTTGGAGGGGGCAACTATGGCTACACCTTC. It specifies CASSLFGGGNYGYTF.